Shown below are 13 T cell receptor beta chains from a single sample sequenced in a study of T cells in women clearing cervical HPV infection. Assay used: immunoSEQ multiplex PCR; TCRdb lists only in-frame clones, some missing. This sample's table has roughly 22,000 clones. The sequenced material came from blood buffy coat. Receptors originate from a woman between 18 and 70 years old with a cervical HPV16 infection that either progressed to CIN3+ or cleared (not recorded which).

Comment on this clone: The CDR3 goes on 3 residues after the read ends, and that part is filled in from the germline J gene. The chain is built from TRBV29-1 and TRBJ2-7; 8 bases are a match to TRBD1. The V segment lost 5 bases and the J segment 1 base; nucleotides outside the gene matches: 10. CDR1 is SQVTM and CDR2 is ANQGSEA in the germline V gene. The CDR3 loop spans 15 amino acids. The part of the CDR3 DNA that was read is TGCAGCGTTTGGAGCTGGACAGGGACTTCCTACGAG. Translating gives CSVWSWTGTSYE. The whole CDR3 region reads CSVWSWTGTSYEQYF.

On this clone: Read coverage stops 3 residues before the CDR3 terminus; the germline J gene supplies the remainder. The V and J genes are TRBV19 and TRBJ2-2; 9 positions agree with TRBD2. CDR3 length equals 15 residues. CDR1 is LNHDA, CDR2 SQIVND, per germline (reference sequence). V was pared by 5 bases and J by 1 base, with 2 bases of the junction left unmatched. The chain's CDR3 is CASSLTSGNTGELFF. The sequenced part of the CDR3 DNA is TGTGCCAGTAGTTTGACTAGCGGGAACACCGGGGAG.

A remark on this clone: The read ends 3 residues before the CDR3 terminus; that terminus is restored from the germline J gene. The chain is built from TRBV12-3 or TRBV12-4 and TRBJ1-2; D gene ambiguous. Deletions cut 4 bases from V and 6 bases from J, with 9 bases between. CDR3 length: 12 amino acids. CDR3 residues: CASSSQRDGYTF. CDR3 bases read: TGTGCCAGCAGTTCTCAGAGAGATGGC.

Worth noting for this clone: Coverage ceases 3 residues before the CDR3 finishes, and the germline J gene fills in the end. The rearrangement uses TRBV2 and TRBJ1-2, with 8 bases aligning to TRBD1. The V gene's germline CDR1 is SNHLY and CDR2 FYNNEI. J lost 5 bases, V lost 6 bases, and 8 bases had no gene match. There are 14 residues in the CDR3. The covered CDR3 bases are TGTGCCAGCAGAAGACAGGGGAGGGGGTATGGC. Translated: CASRRQGRGYG. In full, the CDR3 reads CASRRQGRGYGYTF. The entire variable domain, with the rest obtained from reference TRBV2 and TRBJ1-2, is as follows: EPEVTQTPSHQVTQMGQEVILRCVPISNHLYFYWYRQILGQKVEFLVSFYNNEISEKSEIFDDQFSVERPDGSNFTLKIRSTKLEDSAMYFCASRRQGRGYGYTFGSGTRLTVV.

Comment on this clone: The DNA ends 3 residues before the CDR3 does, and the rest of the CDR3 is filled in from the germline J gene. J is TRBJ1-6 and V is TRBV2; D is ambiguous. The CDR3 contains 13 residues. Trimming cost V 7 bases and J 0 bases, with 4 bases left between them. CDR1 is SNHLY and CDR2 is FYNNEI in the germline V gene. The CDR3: CASINSYNSPLHF. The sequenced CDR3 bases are TGTGCCAGCATCAACTCCTATAATTCACCC.

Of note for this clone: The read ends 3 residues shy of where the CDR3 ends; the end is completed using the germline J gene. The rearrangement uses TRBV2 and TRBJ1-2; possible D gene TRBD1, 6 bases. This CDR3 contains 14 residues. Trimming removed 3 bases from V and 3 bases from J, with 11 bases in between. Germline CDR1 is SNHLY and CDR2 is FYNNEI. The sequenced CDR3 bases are TGTGCCAGCAGTGACCACAGGGTACACTATGGC. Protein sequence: CASSDHRVHYG. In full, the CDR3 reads CASSDHRVHYGYTF.

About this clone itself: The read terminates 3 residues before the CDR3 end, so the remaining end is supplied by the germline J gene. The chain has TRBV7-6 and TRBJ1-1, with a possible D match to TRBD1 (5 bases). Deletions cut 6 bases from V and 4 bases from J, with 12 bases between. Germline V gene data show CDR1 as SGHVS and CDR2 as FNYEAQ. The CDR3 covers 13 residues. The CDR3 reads CASSPAGGTEAFF. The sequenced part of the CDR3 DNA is TGTGCCAGCAGTCCCGCGGGGGGCACTGAA.

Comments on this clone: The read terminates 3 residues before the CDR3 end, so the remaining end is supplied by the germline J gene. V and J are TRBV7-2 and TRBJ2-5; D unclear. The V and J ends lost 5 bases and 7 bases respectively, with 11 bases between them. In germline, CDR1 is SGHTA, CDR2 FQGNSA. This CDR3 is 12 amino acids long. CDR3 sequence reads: CASSVQSGTQYF. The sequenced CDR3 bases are TGTGCCAGCAGCGTCCAGAGTGGGACC.

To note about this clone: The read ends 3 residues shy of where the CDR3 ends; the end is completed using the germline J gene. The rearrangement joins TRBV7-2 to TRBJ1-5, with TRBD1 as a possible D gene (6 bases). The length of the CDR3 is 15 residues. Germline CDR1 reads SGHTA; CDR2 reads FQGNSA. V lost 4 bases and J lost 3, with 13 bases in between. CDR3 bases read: TGTGCCAGCAGCTGGACAGCGGACGACAATCAGCCC. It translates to CASSWTADDNQP. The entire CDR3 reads CASSWTADDNQPQHF.

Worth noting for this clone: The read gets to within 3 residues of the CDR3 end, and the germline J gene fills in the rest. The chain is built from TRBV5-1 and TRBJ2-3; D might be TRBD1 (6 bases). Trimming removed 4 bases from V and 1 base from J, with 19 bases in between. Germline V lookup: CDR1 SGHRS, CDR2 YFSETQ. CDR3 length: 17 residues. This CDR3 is CASSPTRGLPGTDTQYF. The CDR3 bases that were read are TGCGCCAGCAGCCCCACCAGGGGCCTGCCTGGCACAGATACG.

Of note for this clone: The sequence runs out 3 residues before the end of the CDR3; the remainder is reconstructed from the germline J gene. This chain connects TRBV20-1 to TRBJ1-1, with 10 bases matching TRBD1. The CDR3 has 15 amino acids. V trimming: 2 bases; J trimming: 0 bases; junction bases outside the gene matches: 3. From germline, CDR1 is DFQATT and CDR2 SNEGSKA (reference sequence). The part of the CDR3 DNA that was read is TGCAGTGCTAGAACCGGACAGGGGGTGAACACTGAA. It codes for CSARTGQGVNTE. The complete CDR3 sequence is CSARTGQGVNTEAFF.

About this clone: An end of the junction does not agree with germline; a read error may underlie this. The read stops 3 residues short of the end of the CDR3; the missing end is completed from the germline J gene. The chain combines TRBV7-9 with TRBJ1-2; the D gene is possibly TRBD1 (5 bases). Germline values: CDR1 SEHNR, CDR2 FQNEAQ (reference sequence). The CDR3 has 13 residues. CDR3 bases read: TGTTCCAGCAGCTTAGGGGCAGGGAATGAC. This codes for CSSSLGAGND. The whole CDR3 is CSSSLGAGNDYTF.

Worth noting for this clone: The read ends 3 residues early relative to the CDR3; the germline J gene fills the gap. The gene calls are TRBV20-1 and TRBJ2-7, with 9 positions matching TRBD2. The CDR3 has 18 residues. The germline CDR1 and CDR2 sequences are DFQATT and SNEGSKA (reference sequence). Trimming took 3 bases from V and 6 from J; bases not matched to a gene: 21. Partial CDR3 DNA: TGCAGTGCTAGTAAACCCCGATCAAGGCGGGAGGGCCAGGTCGAG. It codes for CSASKPRSRREGQVE. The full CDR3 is CSASKPRSRREGQVEQYF.